The 14 T cell receptor beta chains in this list originate from one sample, sequenced in a study of neoadjuvant anti-PD-1 for oral cavity cancer. Assay: immunoSEQ multiplex PCR; the TCRdb copy retains only in-frame clones and omits some. This sample has about 14,000 clones, with 71% found just once. This sample comprised PBMCs, obtained before nivolumab (anti-PD-1) treatment. The source is a person between 40 and 85 years old with oral cavity squamous cell carcinoma.

The CDR3 spells CASSPWEGYYEQYF. As DNA, the CDR3 is TGTGCCAGCTCCCCGTGGGAGGGTTACTACGAGCAGTACTTC. The genes are TRBV2 and TRBJ2-7; 7 positions agree with TRBD2. V gave up 8 bases and J gave up 3 bases; unmatched junction bases: 10. Per germline, CDR1 SNHLY and CDR2 FYNNEI. The CDR3 is 14 amino acids.

This clone was detected a few times. The chain couples TRBV7-6 to TRBJ2-2; D is possibly TRBD2 (6 bases). In germline, CDR1 is SGHVS, CDR2 FNYEAQ. The V end lost 3 bases, the J end lost 3 bases, and 14 bases lay between the germline ends. This CDR3 has 16 amino acids. CDR3 nucleotides: TGTGCCAGCAGCTTGGGGATGCGGGACTACACCGGGGAGCTGTTTTTT. This codes for CASSLGMRDYTGELFF.

The chain combines TRBV19 with TRBJ1-3, with 7 positions matching TRBD1. Trimming took 4 bases from V and 0 from J; bases not matched to a gene: 9. The CDR3 contains 17 residues. From germline, CDR1 is LNHDA and CDR2 SQIVND (reference sequence). The CDR3 region has the DNA TGTGCCAGTAGTAGGAACGGACAGGACCACTCTGGAAACACCATATATTTT. Translation gives CASSRNGQDHSGNTIYF.

The J gene is TRBJ2-2, the V gene TRBV6-6; D possibly matches TRBD1 or TRBD2 (5 bases each). The CDR3 runs to 14 residues. The germline CDR1 and CDR2 sequences are MNHNY and SVGAGI (reference sequence). The V end lost 10 bases, the J end lost 4 bases, and 16 bases lay between the germline ends. The CDR3 DNA reads TGTGCCACCGACCCCGGGACCATCACCGGGGAGCTGTTTTTT. This encodes CATDPGTITGELFF.

This sequence joins TRBV4-1 and TRBJ2-7; 10 bases are shared with TRBD1. Germline trimming cut 1 base from V and 6 bases from J; bases unmatched to any gene: 18. Germline-derived CDR1 and CDR2 are MGHRA and YSYEKL. The CDR3 spans 19 residues. As DNA, the CDR3 is TGCGCCAGCAGCCAAGGGCCTTTTGCCCGGGGACAGGGGCCCTCCGAGCAGTACTTC. Its translation is CASSQGPFARGQGPSEQYF.

The V gene is TRBV25-1, the J gene TRBJ2-1; 8 nucleotides line up with TRBD2. Germline V gene sequence: CDR1 MGHDK, CDR2 SYGVNS. The CDR3 is 15 residues long. Unmatched junction bases numbered 9, after V lost 6 bases and J lost 5 bases. The CDR3 sequence: CASSGAPGLDNEQFF. Here the CDR3 DNA reads TGTGCCAGCAGCGGAGCTCCGGGACTAGACAATGAGCAGTTCTTC.

The rearrangement links TRBV15 to TRBJ2-7, with 8 bases matching TRBD2. The CDR3 has 14 amino acids. J lost 6 bases, V lost 5 bases, and 9 bases had no gene match. Germline loops: CDR1 LNHNV, CDR2 YYDKDF (reference sequence). CDR3 protein: CATSVRTREGEQYF. In DNA, the CDR3 is TGTGCCACCAGCGTTCGGACCCGGGAGGGCGAGCAGTACTTC. Together with reference TRBV15 and TRBJ2-7, the CDR3 gives the full variable domain: DAMVIQNPRYQVTQFGKPVTLSCSQTLNHNVMYWYQQKSSQAPKLLFHYYDKDFNNEADTPDNFQSRRPNTSFCFLDIRSPGLGDTAMYLCATSVRTREGEQYFGPGTRLTVT.

The chain couples TRBV10-3 to TRBJ1-4; D might be TRBD1 (5 bases). The CDR3 is 17 residues long. Germline CDR1 ENHRY, CDR2 SYGVKD. V was clipped by 4 bases and J by 5 bases, with 20 bases between them. The CDR3 DNA is TGTGCCATCAGTGCCGGCGGGGGGATTGCCCCGAATGAAAAACTGTTTTTT. Protein sequence: CAISAGGGIAPNEKLFF.

The chain employs TRBV6-4 and TRBJ2-6; D not certain. Trimming pared 2 bases from V and 6 bases from J, leaving 29 bases between. The germline V gene encodes CDR1 MRHNA and CDR2 SNTAGT. The CDR3 runs 21 residues. In nucleotides, the CDR3 is TGTGCCAGCAGTGACGGGCTGGCGCTCCAGCTGAGAGTTCTGAAGGCCAACGTCCTGACTTTC. This gives the protein CASSDGLALQLRVLKANVLTF.

The chain links TRBV19 to TRBJ1-1, with 8 bases lining up with TRBD1. The germline gives CDR1 LNHDA, CDR2 SQIVND (reference sequence). V lost 5 bases, J lost 8 bases, and 7 bases stayed unmatched. The CDR3 sequence is 13 residues long. DNA of the CDR3: TGTGCCAGTAGTCTCCACCGGGACAGGGAAGCTTTCTTT. Translated: CASSLHRDREAFF.

The chain couples TRBV19 to TRBJ2-7; D assignment may be TRBD1 or TRBD2 (7 bases each). Trimming removed 5 bases at V and 4 bases at J, with 12 bases between. The CDR3 is 13 amino acids. Germline assignment: CDR1 LNHDA and CDR2 SQIVND (reference sequence). Here the CDR3 reads CASSWQGGYEQYF. The CDR3 DNA reads as TGTGCCAGTAGTTGGCAGGGGGGGTACGAGCAGTACTTC.

The chain is built from TRBV11-2 and TRBJ2-1; either TRBD1 or TRBD2 may supply D (5 bases each). Germline V gives CDR1 SGHAT, CDR2 FQNNGV. Trimming left V 3 bases short and J 0 bases short, with 12 bases between. CDR3 length: 16 residues. The CDR3 spells CASSFGASFSYNEQFF. The CDR3 DNA reads TGTGCCAGCAGCTTTGGGGCTAGCTTCTCCTACAATGAGCAGTTCTTC. Looking up the rest from reference TRBV11-2 and TRBJ2-1 gives the full variable domain: EAGVAQSPRYKIIEKRQSVAFWCNPISGHATLYWYQQILGQGPKLLIQFQNNGVVDDSQLPKDRFSAERLKGVDSTLKIQPAKLEDSAVYLCASSFGASFSYNEQFFGPGTRLTVL.

The rearrangement joins TRBV11-2 to TRBJ2-3; D might be TRBD2 (6 bases). Between the trimmed V and J ends, which lost 8 bases and 4 bases, there was a span of 10 bases. Looked up from germline, CDR1 is SGHAT and CDR2 is FQNNGV. The CDR3 loop spans 12 amino acids. The CDR3 loop reads CASGGMADTQYF. CDR3 sequence (DNA): TGTGCCAGCGGGGGGATGGCAGATACGCAGTATTTT.

The rearrangement links TRBV27 to TRBJ1-2; 10 nucleotides line up with TRBD1. CDR1 is MNHEY, CDR2 SMNVEV, per germline (reference sequence). With 4 bases clipped from V and 3 bases from J, the junction kept 14 bases outside the gene matches. The CDR3 is 18 amino acids. CDR3 protein: CASSSYPGTGVSDYGYTF. The CDR3 region has the DNA TGTGCCAGCAGTTCTTACCCCGGGACAGGGGTTTCAGACTATGGCTACACCTTC.